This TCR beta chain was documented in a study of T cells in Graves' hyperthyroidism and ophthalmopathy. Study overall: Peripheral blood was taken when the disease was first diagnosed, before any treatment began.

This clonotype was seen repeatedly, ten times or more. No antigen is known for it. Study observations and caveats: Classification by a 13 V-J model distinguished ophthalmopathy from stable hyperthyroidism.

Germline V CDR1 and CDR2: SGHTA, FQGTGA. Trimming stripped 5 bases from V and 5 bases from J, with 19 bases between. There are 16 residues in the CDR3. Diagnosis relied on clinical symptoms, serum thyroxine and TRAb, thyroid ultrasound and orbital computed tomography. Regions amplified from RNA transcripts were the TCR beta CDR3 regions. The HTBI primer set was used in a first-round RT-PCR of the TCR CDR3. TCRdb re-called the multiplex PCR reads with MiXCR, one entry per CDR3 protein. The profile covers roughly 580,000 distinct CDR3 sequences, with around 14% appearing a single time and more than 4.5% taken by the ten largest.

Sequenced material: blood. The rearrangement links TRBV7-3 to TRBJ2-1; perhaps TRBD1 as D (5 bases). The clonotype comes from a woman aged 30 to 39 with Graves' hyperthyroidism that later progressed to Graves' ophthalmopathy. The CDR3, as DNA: TGTGCCAGCAGCCCGTCGCGTGGGGCTTCCAACAATGAGCAGTTCTTC. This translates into CASSPSRGASNNEQFF.